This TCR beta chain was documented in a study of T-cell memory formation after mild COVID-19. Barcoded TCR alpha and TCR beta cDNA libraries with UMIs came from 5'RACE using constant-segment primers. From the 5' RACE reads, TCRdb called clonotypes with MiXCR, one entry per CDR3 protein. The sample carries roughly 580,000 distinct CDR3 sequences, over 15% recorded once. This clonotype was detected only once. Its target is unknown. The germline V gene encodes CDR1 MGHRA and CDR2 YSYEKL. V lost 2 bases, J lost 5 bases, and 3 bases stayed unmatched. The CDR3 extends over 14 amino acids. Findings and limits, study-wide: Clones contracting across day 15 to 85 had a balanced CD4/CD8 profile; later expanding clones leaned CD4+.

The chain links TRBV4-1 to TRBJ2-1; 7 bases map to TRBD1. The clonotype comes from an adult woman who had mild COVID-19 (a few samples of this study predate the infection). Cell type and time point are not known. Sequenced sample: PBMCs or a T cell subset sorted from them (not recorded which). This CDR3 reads CASSQPGQNNEQFF. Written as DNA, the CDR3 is TGCGCCAGCAGCCAACCGGGACAGAACAATGAGCAGTTCTTC.